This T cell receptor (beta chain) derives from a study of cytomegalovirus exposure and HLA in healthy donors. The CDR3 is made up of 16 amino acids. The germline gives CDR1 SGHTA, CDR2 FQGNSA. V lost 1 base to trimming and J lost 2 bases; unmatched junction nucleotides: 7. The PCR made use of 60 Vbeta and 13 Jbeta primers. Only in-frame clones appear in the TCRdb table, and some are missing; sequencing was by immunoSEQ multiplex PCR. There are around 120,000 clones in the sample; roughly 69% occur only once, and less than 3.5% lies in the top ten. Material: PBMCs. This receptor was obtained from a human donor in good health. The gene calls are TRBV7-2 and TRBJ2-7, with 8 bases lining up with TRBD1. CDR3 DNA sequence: TGTGCCAGCAGCTTAGGCCGGGACAGGCGAACCTACGAGCAGTACTTC. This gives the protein CASSLGRDRRTYEQYF.